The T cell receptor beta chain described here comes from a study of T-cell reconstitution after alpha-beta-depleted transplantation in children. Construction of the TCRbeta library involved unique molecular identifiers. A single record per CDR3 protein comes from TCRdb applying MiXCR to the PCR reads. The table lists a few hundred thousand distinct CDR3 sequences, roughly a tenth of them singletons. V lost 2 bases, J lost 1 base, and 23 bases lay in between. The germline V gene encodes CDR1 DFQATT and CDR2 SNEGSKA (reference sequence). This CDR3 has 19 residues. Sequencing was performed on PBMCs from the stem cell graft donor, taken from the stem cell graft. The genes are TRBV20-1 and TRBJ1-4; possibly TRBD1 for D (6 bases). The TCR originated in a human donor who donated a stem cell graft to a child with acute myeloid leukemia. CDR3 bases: TGCAGTGCTAGAACGCCCTGGCAGGGGAATAGGATAACTAATGAAAAACTGTTTTTT. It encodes CSARTPWQGNRITNEKLFF.